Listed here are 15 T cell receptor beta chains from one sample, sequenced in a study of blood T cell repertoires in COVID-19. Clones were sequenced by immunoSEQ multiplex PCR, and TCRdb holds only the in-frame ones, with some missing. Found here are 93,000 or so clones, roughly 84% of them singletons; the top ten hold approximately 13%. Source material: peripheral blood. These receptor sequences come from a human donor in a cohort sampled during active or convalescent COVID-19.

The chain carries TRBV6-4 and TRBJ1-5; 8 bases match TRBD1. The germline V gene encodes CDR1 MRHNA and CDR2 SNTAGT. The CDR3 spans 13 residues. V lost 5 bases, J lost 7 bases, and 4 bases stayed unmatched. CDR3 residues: CASSPQGGQPQHF. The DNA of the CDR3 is TGTGCCAGCAGTCCACAGGGGGGCCAGCCCCAGCATTTT.

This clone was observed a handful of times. The DNA for the CDR3 is TGTGCCAGCAGTTACGAAGACCGCGGTCAGCCCCAGCATTTT. It encodes CASSYEDRGQPQHF. The chain carries TRBV6-6 and TRBJ1-5; the D is unclear. Germline V lookup: CDR1 MNHNY, CDR2 SVGAGI (reference sequence). The CDR3 covers 14 residues. V shed 2 bases and J shed 6 bases, with 11 bases lying between them.

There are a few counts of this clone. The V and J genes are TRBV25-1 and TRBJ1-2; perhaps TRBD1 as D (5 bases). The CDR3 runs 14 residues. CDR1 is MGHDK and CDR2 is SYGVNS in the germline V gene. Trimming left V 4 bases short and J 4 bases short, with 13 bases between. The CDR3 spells CASSARVGFYGYTF. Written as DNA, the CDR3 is TGTGCCAGCAGTGCCAGGGTGGGGTTCTATGGCTACACCTTC.

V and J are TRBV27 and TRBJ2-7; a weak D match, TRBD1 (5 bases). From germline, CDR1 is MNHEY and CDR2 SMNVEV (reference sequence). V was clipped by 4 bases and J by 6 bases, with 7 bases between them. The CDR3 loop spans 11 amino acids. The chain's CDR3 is CASSSGPEQYF. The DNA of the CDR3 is TGTGCCAGCAGTTCAGGGCCCGAGCAGTACTTC.

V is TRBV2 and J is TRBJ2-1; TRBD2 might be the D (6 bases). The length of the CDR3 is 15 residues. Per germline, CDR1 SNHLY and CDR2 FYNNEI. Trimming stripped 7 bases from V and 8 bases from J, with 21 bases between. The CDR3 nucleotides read TGTGCCAGCAAATTCCAGACCCGGGGGTGGGATGAGCAGTTCTTC. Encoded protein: CASKFQTRGWDEQFF. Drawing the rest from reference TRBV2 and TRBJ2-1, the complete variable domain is EPEVTQTPSHQVTQMGQEVILRCVPISNHLYFYWYRQILGQKVEFLVSFYNNEISEKSEIFDDQFSVERPDGSNFTLKIRSTKLEDSAMYFCASKFQTRGWDEQFFGPGTRLTVL.

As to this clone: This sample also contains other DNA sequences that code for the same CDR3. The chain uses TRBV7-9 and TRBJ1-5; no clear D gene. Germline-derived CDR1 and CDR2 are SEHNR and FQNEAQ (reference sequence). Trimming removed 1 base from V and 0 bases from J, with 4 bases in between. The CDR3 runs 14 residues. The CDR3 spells CASSLGYSNQPQHF. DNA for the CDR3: TGTGCCAGCAGCTTAGGCTATAGCAATCAGCCCCAGCATTTT.

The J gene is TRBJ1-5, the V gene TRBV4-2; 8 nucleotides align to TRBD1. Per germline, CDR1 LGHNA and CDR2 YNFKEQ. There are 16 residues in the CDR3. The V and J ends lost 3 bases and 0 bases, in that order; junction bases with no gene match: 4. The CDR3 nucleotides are TGTGCCAGCAGCCAGCGGACAGGGAATAGCAATCAGCCCCAGCATTTT. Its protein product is CASSQRTGNSNQPQHF.

The CDR3 region is CASSQDRGTGADTGELFF. CDR3 DNA sequence: TGTGCCAGCAGCCAAGATAGGGGGACAGGGGCGGACACCGGGGAGCTGTTTTTT. The chain joins TRBV3-1 (or the pseudogene TRBV3-2) to TRBJ2-2, with TRBD1 matching 10 bases. The CDR3 runs 18 residues. Trimming took 0 bases from V and 3 from J; bases not matched to a gene: 7. Germline V gene sequence: CDR1 LGHDT, CDR2 YNNKEL (reference sequence).

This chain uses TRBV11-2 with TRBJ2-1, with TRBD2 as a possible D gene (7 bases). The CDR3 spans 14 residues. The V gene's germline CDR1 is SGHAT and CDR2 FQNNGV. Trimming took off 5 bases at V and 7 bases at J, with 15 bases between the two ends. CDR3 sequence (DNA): TGTGCCAGCAGCCAACACGGGGGGCTGAATGAGCAGTTCTTC. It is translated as CASSQHGGLNEQFF.

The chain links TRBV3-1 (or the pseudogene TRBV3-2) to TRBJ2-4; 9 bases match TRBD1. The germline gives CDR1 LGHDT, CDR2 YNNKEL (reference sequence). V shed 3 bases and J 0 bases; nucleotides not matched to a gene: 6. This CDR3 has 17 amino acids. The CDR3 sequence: CASSHAGTGTAKNIQYF. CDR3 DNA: TGTGCCAGCAGCCACGCCGGGACAGGGACAGCCAAAAACATTCAGTACTTC.

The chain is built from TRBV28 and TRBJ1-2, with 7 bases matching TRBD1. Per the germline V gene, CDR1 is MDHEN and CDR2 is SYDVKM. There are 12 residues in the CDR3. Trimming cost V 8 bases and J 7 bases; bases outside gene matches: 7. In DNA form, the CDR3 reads TGTGCCAGCCAAAGGCAGGGGGGTGGCTACACCTTC. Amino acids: CASQRQGGGYTF.

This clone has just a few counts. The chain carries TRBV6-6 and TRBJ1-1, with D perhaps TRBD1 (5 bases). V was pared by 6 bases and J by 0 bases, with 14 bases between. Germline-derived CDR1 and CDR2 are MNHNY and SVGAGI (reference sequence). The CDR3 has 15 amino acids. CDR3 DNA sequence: TGTGCCAGCAGCTACCGGGGGGATATGAACACTGAAGCTTTCTTT. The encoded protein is CASSYRGDMNTEAFF.

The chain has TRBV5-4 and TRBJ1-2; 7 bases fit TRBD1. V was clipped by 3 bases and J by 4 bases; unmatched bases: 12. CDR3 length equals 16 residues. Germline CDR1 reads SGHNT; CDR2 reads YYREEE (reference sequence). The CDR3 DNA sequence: TGTGCCAGCAGCTCGTTGACAGGGTCGAGTTCCTATGGCTACACCTTC. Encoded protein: CASSSLTGSSSYGYTF. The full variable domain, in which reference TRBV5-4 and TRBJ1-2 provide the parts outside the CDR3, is ETGVTQSPTHLIKTRGQQVTLRCSSQSGHNTVSWYQQALGQGPQFIFQYYREEENGRGNFPPRFSGLQFPNYSSELNVNALELDDSALYLCASSSLTGSSSYGYTFGSGTRLTVV.

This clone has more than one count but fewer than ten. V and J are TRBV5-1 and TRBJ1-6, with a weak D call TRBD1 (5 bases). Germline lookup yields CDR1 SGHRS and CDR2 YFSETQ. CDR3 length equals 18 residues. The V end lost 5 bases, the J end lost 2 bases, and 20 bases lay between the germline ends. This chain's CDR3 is CASSRGEASLPYNSPLHF. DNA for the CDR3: TGCGCCAGCAGTAGGGGTGAGGCCTCGCTCCCCTATAATTCACCCCTCCACTTT.

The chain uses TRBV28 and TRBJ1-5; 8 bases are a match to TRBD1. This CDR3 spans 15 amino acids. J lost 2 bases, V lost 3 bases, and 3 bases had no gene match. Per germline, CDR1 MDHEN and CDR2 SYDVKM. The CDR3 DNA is TGTGCCAGCAGTTTGCTGACAGGGGGCAATCAGCCCCAGCATTTT. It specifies CASSLLTGGNQPQHF.